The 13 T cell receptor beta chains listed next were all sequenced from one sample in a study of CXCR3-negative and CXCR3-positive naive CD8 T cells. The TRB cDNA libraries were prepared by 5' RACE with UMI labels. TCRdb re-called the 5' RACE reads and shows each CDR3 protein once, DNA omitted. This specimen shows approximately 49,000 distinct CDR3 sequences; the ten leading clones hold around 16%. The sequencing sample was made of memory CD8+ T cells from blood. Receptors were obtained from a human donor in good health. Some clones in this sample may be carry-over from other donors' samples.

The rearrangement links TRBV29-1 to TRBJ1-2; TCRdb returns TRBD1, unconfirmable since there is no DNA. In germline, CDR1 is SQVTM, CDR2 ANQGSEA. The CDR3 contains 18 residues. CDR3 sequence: CSVVGYQTGSKVGYGYTF. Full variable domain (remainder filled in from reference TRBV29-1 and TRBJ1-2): SAVISQKPSRDICQRGTSLTIQCQVDSQVTMMFWYRQQPGQSLTLIATANQGSEATYESGFVIDKFPISRPNLTFSTLTVSNMSPEDSSIYLCSVVGYQTGSKVGYGYTFGSGTRLTVV.

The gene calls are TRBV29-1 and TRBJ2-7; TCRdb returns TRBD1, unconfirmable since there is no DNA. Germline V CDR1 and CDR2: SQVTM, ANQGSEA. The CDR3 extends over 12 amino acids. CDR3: CSVLDRVYEQYF.

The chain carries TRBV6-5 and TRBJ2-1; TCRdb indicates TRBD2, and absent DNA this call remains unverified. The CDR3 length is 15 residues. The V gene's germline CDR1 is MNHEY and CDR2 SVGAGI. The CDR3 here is CASSYSSLGRNEQFF.

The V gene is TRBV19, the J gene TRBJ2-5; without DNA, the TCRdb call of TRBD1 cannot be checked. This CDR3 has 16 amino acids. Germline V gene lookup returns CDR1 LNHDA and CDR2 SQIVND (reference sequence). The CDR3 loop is CASSIQGIRLAETQYF. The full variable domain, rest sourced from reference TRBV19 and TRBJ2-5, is DGGITQSPKYLFRKEGQNVTLSCEQNLNHDAMYWYRQDPGQGLRLIYYSQIVNDFQKGDIAEGYSVSREKKESFPLTVTSAQKNPTAFYLCASSIQGIRLAETQYFGPGTRLLVL.

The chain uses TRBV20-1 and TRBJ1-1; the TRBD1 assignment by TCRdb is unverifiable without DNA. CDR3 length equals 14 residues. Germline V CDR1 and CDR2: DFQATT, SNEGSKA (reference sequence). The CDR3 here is CSAFPTDSNTEAFF.

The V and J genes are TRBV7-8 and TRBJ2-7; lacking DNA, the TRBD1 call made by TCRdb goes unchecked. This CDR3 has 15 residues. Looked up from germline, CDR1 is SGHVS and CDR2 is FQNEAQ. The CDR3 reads CASSSGTGWGYEQYF.

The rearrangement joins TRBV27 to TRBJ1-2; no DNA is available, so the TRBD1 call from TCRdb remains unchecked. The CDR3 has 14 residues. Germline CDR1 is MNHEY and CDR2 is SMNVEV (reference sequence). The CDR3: CASSADRVDVGYTF.

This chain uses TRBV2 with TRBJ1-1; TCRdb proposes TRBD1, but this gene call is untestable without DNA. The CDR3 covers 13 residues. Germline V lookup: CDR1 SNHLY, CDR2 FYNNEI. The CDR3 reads CASSDPWGREAFF.

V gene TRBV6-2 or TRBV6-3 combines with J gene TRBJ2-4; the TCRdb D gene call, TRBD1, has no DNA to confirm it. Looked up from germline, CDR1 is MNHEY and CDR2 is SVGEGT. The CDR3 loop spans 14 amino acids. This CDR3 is CASSPTETKNIQYF.

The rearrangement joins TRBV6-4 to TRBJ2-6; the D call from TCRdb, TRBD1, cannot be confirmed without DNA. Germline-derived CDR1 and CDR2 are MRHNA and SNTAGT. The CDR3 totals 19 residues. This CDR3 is CASSDSRTGGTGGANVLTF.

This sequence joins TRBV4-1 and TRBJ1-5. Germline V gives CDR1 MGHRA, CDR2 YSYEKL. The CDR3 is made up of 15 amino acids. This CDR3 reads CASSQEWSLNQPQHF.

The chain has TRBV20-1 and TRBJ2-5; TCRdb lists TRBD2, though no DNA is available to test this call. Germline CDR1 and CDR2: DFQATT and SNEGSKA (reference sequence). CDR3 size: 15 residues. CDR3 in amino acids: CSATSLAGVQETQYF.

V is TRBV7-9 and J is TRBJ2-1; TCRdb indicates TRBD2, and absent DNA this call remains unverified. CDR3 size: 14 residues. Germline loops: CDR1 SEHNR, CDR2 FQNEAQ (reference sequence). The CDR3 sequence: CASKGVSGANEQFF.